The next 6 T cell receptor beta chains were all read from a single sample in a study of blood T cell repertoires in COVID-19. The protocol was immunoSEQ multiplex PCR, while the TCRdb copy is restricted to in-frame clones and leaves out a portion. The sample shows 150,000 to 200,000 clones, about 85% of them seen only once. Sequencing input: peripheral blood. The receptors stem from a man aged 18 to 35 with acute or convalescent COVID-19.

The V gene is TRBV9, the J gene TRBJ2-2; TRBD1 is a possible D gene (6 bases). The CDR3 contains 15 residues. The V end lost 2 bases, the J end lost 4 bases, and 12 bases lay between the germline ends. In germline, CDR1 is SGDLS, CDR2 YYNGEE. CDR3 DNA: TGTGCCAGCAGCGTCGCAACAGGGTTCACCGGGGAGCTGTTTTTT. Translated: CASSVATGFTGELFF.

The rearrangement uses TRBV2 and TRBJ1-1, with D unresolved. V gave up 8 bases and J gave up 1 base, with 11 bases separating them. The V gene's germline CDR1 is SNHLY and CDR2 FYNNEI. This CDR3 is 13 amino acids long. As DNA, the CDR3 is TGTGCCAGCGGAGTAGGAACGAACACTGAAGCTTTCTTT. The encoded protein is CASGVGTNTEAFF.

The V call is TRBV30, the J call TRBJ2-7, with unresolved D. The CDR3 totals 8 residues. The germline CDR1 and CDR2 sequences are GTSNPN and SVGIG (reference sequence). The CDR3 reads CGCGEQYF. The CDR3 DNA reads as TGTGGGTGCGGCGAGCAGTACTTC. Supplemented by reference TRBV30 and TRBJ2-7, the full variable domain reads SQTIHQWPATLVQPVGSPLSLECTVEGTSNPNLYWYRQAAGRGLQLLFYSVGIGQISSEVPQNLSASRPQDRQFILSSKKLLLSDSGFYLCGCGEQYFGPGTRLTVT.

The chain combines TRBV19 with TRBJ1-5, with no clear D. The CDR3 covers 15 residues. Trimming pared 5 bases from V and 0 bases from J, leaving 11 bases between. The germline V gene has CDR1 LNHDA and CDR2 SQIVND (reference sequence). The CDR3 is CASSAAGYSNQPQHF. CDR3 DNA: TGTGCCAGTAGTGCCGCGGGATATAGCAATCAGCCCCAGCATTTT.

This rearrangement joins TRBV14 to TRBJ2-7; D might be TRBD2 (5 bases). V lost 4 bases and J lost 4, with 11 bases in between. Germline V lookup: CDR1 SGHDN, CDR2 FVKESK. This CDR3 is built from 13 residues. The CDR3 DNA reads TGTGCCAGCAGCCCATATGCGGGTTACGAGCAGTACTTC. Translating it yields CASSPYAGYEQYF.

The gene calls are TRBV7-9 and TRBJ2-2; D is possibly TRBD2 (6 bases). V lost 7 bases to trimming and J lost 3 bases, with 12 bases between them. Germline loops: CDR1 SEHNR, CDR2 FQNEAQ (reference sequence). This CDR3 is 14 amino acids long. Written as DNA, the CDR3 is TGTGCCAGCACCTCGGACTATTACACCGGGGAGCTGTTTTTT. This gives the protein CASTSDYYTGELFF.